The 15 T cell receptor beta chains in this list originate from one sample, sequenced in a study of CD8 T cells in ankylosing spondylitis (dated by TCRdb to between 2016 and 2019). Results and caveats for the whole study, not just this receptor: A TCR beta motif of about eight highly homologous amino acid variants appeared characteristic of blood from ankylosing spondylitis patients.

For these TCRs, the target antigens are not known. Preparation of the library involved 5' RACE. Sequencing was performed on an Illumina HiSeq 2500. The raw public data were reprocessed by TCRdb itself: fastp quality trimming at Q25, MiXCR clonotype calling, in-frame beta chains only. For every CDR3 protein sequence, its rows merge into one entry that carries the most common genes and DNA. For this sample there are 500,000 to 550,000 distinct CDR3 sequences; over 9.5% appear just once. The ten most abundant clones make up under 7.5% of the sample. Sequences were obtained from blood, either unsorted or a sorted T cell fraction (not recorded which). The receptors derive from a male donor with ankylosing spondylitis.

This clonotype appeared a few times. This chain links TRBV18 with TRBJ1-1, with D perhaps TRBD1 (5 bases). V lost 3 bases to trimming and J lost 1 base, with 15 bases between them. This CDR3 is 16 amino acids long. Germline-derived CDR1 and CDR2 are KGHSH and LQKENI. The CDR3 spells CASSPIGGTGNTEAFF. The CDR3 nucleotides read TGTGCCAGCTCACCGATCGGGGGAACAGGGAACACTGAAGCTTTCTTT. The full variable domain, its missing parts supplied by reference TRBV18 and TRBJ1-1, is NAGVMQNPRHLVRRRGQEARLRCSPMKGHSHVYWYRQLPEEGLKFMVYLQKENIIDESGMPKERFSAEFPKEGPSILRIQQVVRGDSAAYFCASSPIGGTGNTEAFFGQGTRLTVV.

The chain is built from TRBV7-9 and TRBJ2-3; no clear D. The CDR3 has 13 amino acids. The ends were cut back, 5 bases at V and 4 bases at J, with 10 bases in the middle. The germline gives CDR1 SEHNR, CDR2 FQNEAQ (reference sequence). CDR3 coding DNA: TGTGCCAGCAGCCCCTTTGTTGCAGATACGCAGTATTTT. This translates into CASSPFVADTQYF.

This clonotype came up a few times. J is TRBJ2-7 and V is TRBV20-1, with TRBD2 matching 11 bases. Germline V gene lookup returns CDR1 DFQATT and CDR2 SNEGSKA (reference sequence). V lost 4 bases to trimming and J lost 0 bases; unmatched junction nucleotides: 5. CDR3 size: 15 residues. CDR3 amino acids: CSATRGTSGSYEQYF. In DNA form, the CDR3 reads TGCAGTGCTACCCGGGGGACTAGCGGCTCCTACGAGCAGTACTTC.

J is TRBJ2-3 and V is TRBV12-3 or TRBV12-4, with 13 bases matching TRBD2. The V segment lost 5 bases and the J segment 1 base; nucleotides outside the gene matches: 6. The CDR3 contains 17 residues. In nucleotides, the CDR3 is TGTGCCAGCAGTCGCCCAGGACTAGCGGGAGGCACAGATACGCAGTATTTT. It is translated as CASSRPGLAGGTDTQYF.

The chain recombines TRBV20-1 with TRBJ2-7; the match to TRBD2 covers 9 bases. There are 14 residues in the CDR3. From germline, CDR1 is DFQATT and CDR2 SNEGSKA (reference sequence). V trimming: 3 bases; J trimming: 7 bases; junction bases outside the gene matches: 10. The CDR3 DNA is TGCAGTGCTAGGGGCGCGGGAGGGCCTCATGAGCAGTACTTC. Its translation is CSARGAGGPHEQYF.

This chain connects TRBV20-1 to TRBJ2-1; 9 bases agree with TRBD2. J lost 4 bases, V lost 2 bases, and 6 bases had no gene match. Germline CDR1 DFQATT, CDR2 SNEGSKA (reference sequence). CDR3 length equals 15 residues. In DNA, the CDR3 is TGCAGTGCTAGAAAGAGCGGGGGGAGATACAATGAGCAGTTCTTC. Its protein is CSARKSGGRYNEQFF.

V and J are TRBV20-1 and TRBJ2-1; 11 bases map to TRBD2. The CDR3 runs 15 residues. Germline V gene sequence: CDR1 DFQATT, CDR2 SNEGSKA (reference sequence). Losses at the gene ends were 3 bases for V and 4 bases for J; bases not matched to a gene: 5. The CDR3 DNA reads TGCAGTGCTAGGTCCGGGACTAGCGGTTACAATGAGCAGTTCTTC. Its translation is CSARSGTSGYNEQFF.

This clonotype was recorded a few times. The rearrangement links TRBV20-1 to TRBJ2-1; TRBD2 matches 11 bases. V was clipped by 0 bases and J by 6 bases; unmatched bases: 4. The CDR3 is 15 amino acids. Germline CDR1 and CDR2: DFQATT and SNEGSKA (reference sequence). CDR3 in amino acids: CSARDTSGGRNEQFF. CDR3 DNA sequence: TGCAGTGCTAGAGATACTAGCGGGGGACGCAATGAGCAGTTCTTC.

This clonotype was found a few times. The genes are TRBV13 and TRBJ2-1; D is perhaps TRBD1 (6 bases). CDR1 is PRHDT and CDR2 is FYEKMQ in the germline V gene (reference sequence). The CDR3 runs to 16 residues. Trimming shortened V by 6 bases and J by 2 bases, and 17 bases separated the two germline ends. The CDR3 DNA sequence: TGTGCCAGCAGTTCCAGCCTACAGGGCCCCTACAATGAGCAGTTCTTC. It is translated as CASSSSLQGPYNEQFF.

CDR3 DNA: TGCGCCAGCAGCTTACAGGGGGCTGATACAGATACGCAGTATTTT. It is translated as CASSLQGADTDTQYF. The J gene is TRBJ2-3, the V gene TRBV5-1; 9 positions agree with TRBD1. Germline CDR1 and CDR2: SGHRS and YFSETQ. The CDR3 has 15 amino acids. V lost 2 bases and J lost 3; bases outside the gene matches: 4.

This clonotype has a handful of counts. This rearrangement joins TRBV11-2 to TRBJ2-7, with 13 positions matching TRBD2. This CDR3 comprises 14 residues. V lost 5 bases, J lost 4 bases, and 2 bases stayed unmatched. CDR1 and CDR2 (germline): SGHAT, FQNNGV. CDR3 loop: CASSPTSGRYEQYF. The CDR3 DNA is TGTGCCAGCAGCCCGACTAGCGGGAGGTACGAGCAGTACTTC.

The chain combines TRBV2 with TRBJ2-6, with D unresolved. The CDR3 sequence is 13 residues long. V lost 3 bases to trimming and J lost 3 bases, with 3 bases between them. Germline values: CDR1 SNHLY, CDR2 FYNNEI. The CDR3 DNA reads TGTGCCAGCAGTGAGGATGGGGCCAACGTCCTGACTTTC. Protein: CASSEDGANVLTF.

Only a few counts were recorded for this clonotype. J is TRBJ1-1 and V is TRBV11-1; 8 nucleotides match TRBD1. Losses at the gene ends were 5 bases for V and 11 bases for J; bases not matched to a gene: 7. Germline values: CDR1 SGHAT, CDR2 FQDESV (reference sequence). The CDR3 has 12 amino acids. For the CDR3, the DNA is TGTGCCAGCAGCCTCGACAGGGGTATGGCTTTCTTT. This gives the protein CASSLDRGMAFF.

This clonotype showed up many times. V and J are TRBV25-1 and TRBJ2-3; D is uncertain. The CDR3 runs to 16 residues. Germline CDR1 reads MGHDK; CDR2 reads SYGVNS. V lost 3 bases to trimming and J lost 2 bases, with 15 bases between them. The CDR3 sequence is CASSDFRGSFTDTQYF. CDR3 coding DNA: TGTGCCAGCAGTGATTTTCGAGGCAGCTTCACAGATACGCAGTATTTT. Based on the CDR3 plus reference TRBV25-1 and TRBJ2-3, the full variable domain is EADIYQTPRYLVIGTGKKITLECSQTMGHDKMYWYQQDPGMELHLIHYSYGVNSTEKGDLSSESTVSRIRTEHFPLTLESARPSHTSQYLCASSDFRGSFTDTQYFGPGTRLTVL.

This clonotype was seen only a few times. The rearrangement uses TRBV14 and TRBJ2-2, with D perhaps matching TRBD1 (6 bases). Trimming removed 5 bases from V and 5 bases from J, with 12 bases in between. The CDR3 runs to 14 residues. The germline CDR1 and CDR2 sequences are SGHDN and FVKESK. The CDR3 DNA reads TGTGCCAGCAGCTCCTTCAGGGGTACCGGGGAGCTGTTTTTT. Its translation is CASSSFRGTGELFF.